This entry concerns a single TCR beta chain. The target antigen is unknown. This specimen belongs to a study of vaccination effects on CD4 cells after COVID-19. Libraries were prepared by immunoSEQ multiplex PCR; TCRdb keeps only in-frame clonotypes and omits some of them. This sample has roughly 24,000 clones; more than 70% occur once, and the top ten carry approximately 17%. Germline loops: CDR1 DFQATT, CDR2 SNEGSKA (reference sequence). The V end was cut by 3 bases, the J end by 6 bases, with 15 bases between. The CDR3 contains 14 residues. Expansion of antigen-specific CD4+ T cells with viral peptide pools was carried out by the ViraFEST assay before sequencing. Cells that had been cultured for roughly eleven days were the source of isolated CD4+ T cells. The person's infection with SARS-CoV-2, confirmed by PCR, took place between March and December 2020.

The TCR comes from a human donor who had a prior SARS-CoV-2 infection. The source material was CD4+ T cells from PBMCs cultured with SARS-CoV-2 spike peptides, sampled before COVID-19 vaccination. This rearrangement joins TRBV20-1 to TRBJ2-1; perhaps TRBD1 as D (5 bases). CDR3 nucleotide sequence: TGCAGTGCTAGTCTGGGGCGAAGGGGCAATGAGCAGTTCTTC. As protein: CSASLGRRGNEQFF.